The clone carrying this TCR beta chain was found once. The sample originates from a study of T cell changes during pregnancy in multiple sclerosis. In germline, CDR1 is MNHNS, CDR2 SASEGT. The J segment lost 1 base and the V segment lost 5 bases, leaving 7 bases of the junction unmatched. This CDR3 is built from 15 residues. The data were produced by immunoSEQ multiplex PCR, yet TCRdb's version contains in-frame clones alone and is incomplete. The table shows about 13,000 clones, with about nine tenths occurring only once. Here the sequenced sample was CD8+ T cells from peripheral blood mononuclear cells, taken in the first trimester of pregnancy. The origin of this receptor is a female donor with multiple sclerosis, enrolled in a pregnancy study. The V and J genes are TRBV6-1 and TRBJ1-1, with 7 positions matching TRBD1. The CDR3 loop reads CASSPTGPANTEAFF. CDR3 sequence (DNA): TGTGCCAGCAGTCCGACAGGGCCGGCGAACACTGAAGCTTTCTTT.